The following is a T cell receptor (beta chain) sequence with its context. The antigen remains unidentified. Germline CDR1 is MDHEN and CDR2 is SYDVKM. The CDR3 sequence is 13 residues long. The J segment lost 7 bases and the V segment lost 10 bases, leaving 8 bases of the junction unmatched. Researchers ran the PCR with 60 Vbeta and 13 Jbeta primers. The protocol was immunoSEQ multiplex PCR, while the TCRdb copy is restricted to in-frame clones and leaves out a portion. The top ten clones hold 4% of a sample with about 120,000 clones, approximately 74% of them seen once. These data originate in a study of cytomegalovirus exposure and HLA in healthy donors. General study points: With high specificity and sensitivity, the classifier reportedly diagnosed cytomegalovirus status. A previous analysis found most TCR beta V segments productive roughly 90% or roughly 30% of the time. Available immune exposure information covered CMV serostatus only.

The receptor's source is a man aged 35 to 55 in good health and CMV-seropositive. Sequenced: PBMCs. This chain connects TRBV28 to TRBJ1-3, with 9 positions matching TRBD1. The CDR3 is CATSGQGRNTIYF. CDR3 DNA sequence: TGTGCCACCTCGGGACAGGGACGGAACACCATATATTTT.